This T cell receptor (beta chain) derives from a study of blood T cell repertoires in COVID-19. The wider study: Sites in the United States, Italy and Spain provided acute and convalescent COVID-19 samples. T cells, B-cell-depleted T cells, or PBMCs supplied cDNA or gDNA.

The germline V gene has CDR1 MNHEY and CDR2 SVGAGI. Trimming took 5 bases from V and 5 from J; bases not matched to a gene: 4. The length of the CDR3 is 13 residues. Original analysis: Amplification with reference gene primers provided the estimates of nucleated cell counts. Repertoires were generated with immunoSEQ multiplex PCR, while TCRdb's copy carries only in-frame clones and drops some. V and J calls and clone size come straight from that table; D and trimming were deduced from the DNA. This sample has 140,000 to 150,000 clones; around 81% occur once, and the top ten carry 2.5% to 3%. This sequence originates from a woman aged 35 to 49 with active or convalescent COVID-19. This sequence joins TRBV6-5 and TRBJ1-1; TRBD1 agrees at 8 bases. The sequenced sample was peripheral blood. As DNA, the CDR3 is TGTGCCAGCAGTCTGACAGGGGCAACTGAAGCTTTCTTT. Its protein product is CASSLTGATEAFF.